The next 21 T cell receptor beta chains were all read from a single sample in a study of OX40 agonist ivuxolimab in advanced cancers. Sequenced by immunoSEQ multiplex PCR; TCRdb stores in-frame clones only, minus some. In the table there are tens of thousands of clones, roughly 84% of which are singletons. The specimen comprised CD4+ or CD8+ T cells sorted from blood, sampled in a trial of the OX40 agonist ivuxolimab. These receptors came from an adult with an advanced solid tumor such as melanoma, head and neck, liver or kidney cancer.

This clone was found once. The V gene is TRBV11-3, the J gene TRBJ2-7; 7 bases agree with TRBD1. Germline CDR1 SGHNT, CDR2 YENEEA. The CDR3 contains 14 residues. Germline trimming cut 5 bases from V and 2 bases from J; bases unmatched to any gene: 6. The CDR3 DNA reads TGTGCCAGCAGCAGTCACAGGGGTCCCTACGAGCAGTACTTC. Translated: CASSSHRGPYEQYF.

The chain employs TRBV11-2 and TRBJ2-5; no reliable D call. The germline gives CDR1 SGHAT, CDR2 FQNNGV. V lost 4 bases to trimming and J lost 5 bases, with 17 bases between them. The CDR3 is 15 amino acids. As DNA, the CDR3 is TGTGCCAGCAGCTCGAATTTTTCCCCTGGGGAGACCCAGTACTTC. Amino acid sequence: CASSSNFSPGETQYF.

The CDR3 DNA sequence: TGTGCCAGCAGTGAAGCGCTTCGGGGCTCTGGGGCCAACGTCCTGACTTTC. Amino acid sequence: CASSEALRGSGANVLTF. V usage is TRBV6-1 and J usage is TRBJ2-6; D perhaps matches TRBD2 (5 bases). The CDR3 is 17 amino acids. V was trimmed by 0 bases and J by 0 bases, leaving 9 bases between them. Per the germline V gene, CDR1 is MNHNS and CDR2 is SASEGT.

V gene TRBV5-1 combines with J gene TRBJ1-5; D is uncertain. Germline V gene data show CDR1 as SGHRS and CDR2 as YFSETQ. The CDR3 loop spans 13 amino acids. V was pared by 0 bases and J by 5 bases, with 6 bases between. CDR3 DNA sequence: TGCGCCAGCAGCTTGGAGGGTCATCAGCCCCAGCATTTT. Protein: CASSLEGHQPQHF.

V is TRBV7-9 and J is TRBJ2-5; 12 bases agree with TRBD2. Germline values: CDR1 SEHNR, CDR2 FQNEAQ (reference sequence). Trimming took 5 bases from V and 1 from J; bases not matched to a gene: 5. The CDR3 loop spans 16 amino acids. The CDR3 sequence is CASSTLAGGLQETQYF. CDR3 DNA sequence: TGTGCCAGCAGCACACTAGCGGGAGGCCTCCAAGAGACCCAGTACTTC. The complete variable domain, with remaining parts taken from reference TRBV7-9 and TRBJ2-5, reads DTGVSQNPRHKITKRGQNVTFRCDPISEHNRLYWYRQTLGQGPEFLTYFQNEAQLEKSRLLSDRFSAERPKGSFSTLEIQRTEQGDSAMYLCASSTLAGGLQETQYFGPGTRLLVL.

The CDR3 loop reads CASSRDSSSYNEQFF. In DNA, the CDR3 is TGTGCCAGCAGTCGAGACTCCAGCTCCTACAATGAGCAGTTCTTC. The rearrangement joins TRBV6-5 to TRBJ2-1; no clear D. This CDR3 is built from 15 residues. V gave up 5 bases and J gave up 0 bases, with 11 bases separating them. The germline V gene has CDR1 MNHEY and CDR2 SVGAGI.

The chain is built from TRBV5-4 and TRBJ2-5; D unclear. The CDR3 sequence is 11 residues long. V dropped 3 bases and J dropped 4 bases, with 4 bases sitting between them. Looked up from germline, CDR1 is SGHNT and CDR2 is YYREEE (reference sequence). The CDR3 region is CASSSTETQYF. The CDR3, as DNA: TGTGCCAGCAGCTCCACAGAGACCCAGTACTTC.

This chain links TRBV5-1 with TRBJ2-7, with 11 nucleotides matching TRBD2. Germline V CDR1 and CDR2: SGHRS, YFSETQ. The CDR3 contains 14 residues. Germline trimming cut 4 bases from V and 7 bases from J; bases unmatched to any gene: 7. The DNA for the CDR3 is TGCGCCAGCAGCCAACTAGCGGGAGATGGGGAGCAGTACTTC. Protein: CASSQLAGDGEQYF. The full variable domain, its missing parts supplied by reference TRBV5-1 and TRBJ2-7, is KAGVTQTPRYLIKTRGQQVTLSCSPISGHRSVSWYQQTPGQGLQFLFEYFSETQRNKGNFPGRFSGRQFSNSRSEMNVSTLELGDSALYLCASSQLAGDGEQYFGPGTRLTVT.

The rearrangement joins TRBV28 to TRBJ1-1, with 8 nucleotides matching TRBD1. The CDR3 is 17 residues long. V shed 5 bases and J 1 base; nucleotides not matched to a gene: 12. Looked up from germline, CDR1 is MDHEN and CDR2 is SYDVKM. For the CDR3, the DNA is TGTGCCAGCAGTCGGTCCAACCAGGGGGCCAAGAACACTGAAGCTTTCTTT. The encoded protein is CASSRSNQGAKNTEAFF.

The J gene is TRBJ2-7, the V gene TRBV5-1; 8 positions agree with TRBD2. The germline V gene has CDR1 SGHRS and CDR2 YFSETQ. The trim removed 2 bases at V and 4 bases at J, leaving 5 bases unmatched. The CDR3 is 14 amino acids. The CDR3 region is CASSLAGVVYEQYF. CDR3 bases: TGCGCCAGCAGCTTAGCGGGAGTAGTTTACGAGCAGTACTTC.

The chain is built from TRBV7-2 and TRBJ2-5; D unresolved. The V gene's germline CDR1 is SGHTA and CDR2 FQGNSA. This CDR3 has 14 residues. V shed 5 bases and J shed 3 bases, with 13 bases lying between them. CDR3 coding DNA: TGTGCCAGCAGCCAAAGTGGGTCAGAAGAGACCCAGTACTTC. Translating it yields CASSQSGSEETQYF. Using reference TRBV7-2 and TRBJ2-5 for the parts outside the CDR3, the full variable domain is GAGVSQSPSNKVTEKGKDVELRCDPISGHTALYWYRQSLGQGLEFLIYFQGNSAPDKSGLPSDRFSAERTGGSVSTLTIQRTQQEDSAVYLCASSQSGSEETQYFGPGTRLLVL.

The chain uses TRBV28 and TRBJ2-3; D might be TRBD2 (6 bases). With 8 bases removed from V and 3 bases from J, the gap between germline ends came to 18 bases. The CDR3 has 15 amino acids. Per the germline V gene, CDR1 is MDHEN and CDR2 is SYDVKM. The CDR3 DNA follows: TGTGCCAGCCTCTTGGAGGGAGAAGGAACAGATACGCAGTATTTT. Residues: CASLLEGEGTDTQYF.

This rearrangement joins TRBV6-1 to TRBJ2-2; D may be TRBD1 or TRBD2 (6 bases each). This CDR3 region has 13 residues. Germline CDR1 and CDR2: MNHNS and SASEGT. Trimming stripped 4 bases from V and 5 bases from J, with 8 bases between. The CDR3 sequence is CASSGRGTGELFF. CDR3 nucleotide sequence: TGTGCCAGCAGTGGGAGGGGGACCGGGGAGCTGTTTTTT.

V is TRBV7-6 and J is TRBJ2-2; D is uncertain. The ends were cut back, 1 base at V and 0 bases at J, with 3 bases in the middle. Germline lookup yields CDR1 SGHVS and CDR2 FNYEAQ. The CDR3 is made up of 14 amino acids. The CDR3 loop reads CASSLVANTGELFF. The CDR3 nucleotides read TGTGCCAGCAGCTTAGTGGCGAACACCGGGGAGCTGTTTTTT.

The chain uses TRBV5-1 and TRBJ1-5, with D perhaps TRBD1 (6 bases). Per the germline V gene, CDR1 is SGHRS and CDR2 is YFSETQ. Between the trimmed V and J ends, which lost 0 bases and 6 bases, there was a span of 10 bases. This CDR3 contains 14 residues. In DNA, the CDR3 is TGCGCCAGCAGCTTGGACGGGGGCGCTCAGCCCCAGCATTTT. Its protein is CASSLDGGAQPQHF.

The chain is built from TRBV28 and TRBJ2-3; TRBD2 matches at 11 bases. With 5 bases clipped from V and 4 bases from J, the junction kept 8 bases outside the gene matches. Germline V lookup: CDR1 MDHEN, CDR2 SYDVKM. The CDR3 is 16 residues long. The CDR3 coding sequence is TGTGCCAGCAGTGACACTAGCGGGAGTAGCGCAGATACGCAGTATTTT. As protein: CASSDTSGSSADTQYF. Drawing the rest from reference TRBV28 and TRBJ2-3, the complete variable domain is DVKVTQSSRYLVKRTGEKVFLECVQDMDHENMFWYRQDPGLGLRLIYFSYDVKMKEKGDIPEGYSVSREKKERFSLILESASTNQTSMYLCASSDTSGSSADTQYFGPGTRLTVL.

The V gene is TRBV7-8, the J gene TRBJ2-7; possible D gene TRBD1, 6 bases. Germline values: CDR1 SGHVS, CDR2 FQNEAQ. The CDR3 runs to 14 residues. V lost 1 base, J lost 6 bases, and 13 bases lay in between. As DNA, the CDR3 is TGTGCCAGCAGCTTAGAACAGGGTCCGGGCGAGCAGTACTTC. The encoded protein is CASSLEQGPGEQYF. The full variable domain, completed using reference TRBV7-8 and TRBJ2-7, is GAGVSQSPRYKVAKRGQDVALRCDPISGHVSLFWYQQALGQGPEFLTYFQNEAQLDKSGLPSDRFFAERPEGSVSTLKIQRTQQEDSAVYLCASSLEQGPGEQYFGPGTRLTVT.

V is TRBV30 and J is TRBJ1-2, with D perhaps matching TRBD1 (5 bases). This CDR3 spans 13 amino acids. CDR1 is GTSNPN, CDR2 SVGIG, per germline (reference sequence). V lost 5 bases and J lost 3, with 13 bases in between. DNA for the CDR3: TGTGCCTGGGGAGGGGACGACCACTATGGCTACACCTTC. Translating gives CAWGGDDHYGYTF.

CDR3 in DNA: TGTGCCAGCAGCTTAGAGGGTTCTAGCGGGAGGAAGGGGACTTACGAGCAGTACTTC. Translating it yields CASSLEGSSGRKGTYEQYF. The chain uses TRBV7-8 and TRBJ2-7, with TRBD2 matching 11 bases. Per the germline V gene, CDR1 is SGHVS and CDR2 is FQNEAQ. The CDR3 runs 19 residues. The J segment lost 4 bases and the V segment lost 1 base, leaving 15 bases of the junction unmatched.

The chain couples TRBV28 to TRBJ2-5; 8 nucleotides agree with TRBD2. The end of the DNA is better explained by TRBJ2-7, so the J call may be wrong. The CDR3 loop spans 15 amino acids. Germline lookup yields CDR1 MDHEN and CDR2 SYDVKM. The CDR3 loop is CASRSTSAGDYEQYF. The CDR3 DNA reads TGTGCCAGCAGGTCGACTAGCGCAGGGGACTACGAGCAGTACTTC.

This chain joins TRBV2 and TRBJ1-6, with D uncertain. CDR3 length: 14 amino acids. CDR1 is SNHLY and CDR2 is FYNNEI in the germline V gene. Trimming shortened V by 6 bases and J by 0 bases, and 6 bases separated the two germline ends. The CDR3 loop is CASRYSSYNSPLHF. CDR3 DNA: TGTGCCAGCAGATACAGCTCCTATAATTCACCCCTCCACTTT.